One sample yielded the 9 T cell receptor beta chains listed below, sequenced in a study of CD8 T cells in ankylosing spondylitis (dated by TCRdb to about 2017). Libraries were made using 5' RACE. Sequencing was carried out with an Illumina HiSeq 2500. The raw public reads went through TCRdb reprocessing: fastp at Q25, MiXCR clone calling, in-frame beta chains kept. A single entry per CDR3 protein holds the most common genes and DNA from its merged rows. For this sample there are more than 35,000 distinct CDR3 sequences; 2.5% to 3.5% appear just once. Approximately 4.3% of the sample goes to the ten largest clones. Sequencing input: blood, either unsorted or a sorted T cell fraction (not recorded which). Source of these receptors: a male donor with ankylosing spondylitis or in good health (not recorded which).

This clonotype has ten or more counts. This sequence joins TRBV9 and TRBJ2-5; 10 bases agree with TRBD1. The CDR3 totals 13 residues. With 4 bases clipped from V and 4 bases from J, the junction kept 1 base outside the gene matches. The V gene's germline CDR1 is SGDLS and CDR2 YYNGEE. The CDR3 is CASSRQGAETQYF. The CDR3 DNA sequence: TGTGCCAGCAGCCGACAGGGGGCAGAGACCCAGTACTTC.

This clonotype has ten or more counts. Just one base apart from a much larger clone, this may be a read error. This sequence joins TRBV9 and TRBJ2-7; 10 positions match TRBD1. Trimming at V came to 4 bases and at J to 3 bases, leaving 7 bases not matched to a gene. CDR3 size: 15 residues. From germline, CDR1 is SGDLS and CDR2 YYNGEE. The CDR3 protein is CASSLGQGGFYEQYF. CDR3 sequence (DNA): TGTGCCAGCAGCTTAGGACAGGGGGGCTTCTACGAGCAGTACTTC. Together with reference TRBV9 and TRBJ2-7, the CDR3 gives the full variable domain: DSGVTQTPKHLITATGQRVTLRCSPRSGDLSVYWYQQSLDQGLQFLIQYYNGEERAKGNILERFSAQQFPDLHSELNLSSLELGDSALYFCASSLGQGGFYEQYFGPGTRLTVT.

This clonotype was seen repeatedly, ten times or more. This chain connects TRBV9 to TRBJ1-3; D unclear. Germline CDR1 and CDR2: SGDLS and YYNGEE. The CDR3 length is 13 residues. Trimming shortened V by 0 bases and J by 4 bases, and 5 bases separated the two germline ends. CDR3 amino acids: CASSVALGNTIYF. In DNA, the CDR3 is TGTGCCAGCAGCGTAGCCTTGGGAAACACCATATATTTT.

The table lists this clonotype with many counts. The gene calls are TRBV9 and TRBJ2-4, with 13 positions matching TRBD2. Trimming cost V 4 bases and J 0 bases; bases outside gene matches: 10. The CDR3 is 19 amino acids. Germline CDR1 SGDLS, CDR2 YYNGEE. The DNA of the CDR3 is TGTGCCAGCAGCCTAGGGACTAGCGGGATGACCCTAGCCAAAAACATTCAGTACTTC. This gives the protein CASSLGTSGMTLAKNIQYF.

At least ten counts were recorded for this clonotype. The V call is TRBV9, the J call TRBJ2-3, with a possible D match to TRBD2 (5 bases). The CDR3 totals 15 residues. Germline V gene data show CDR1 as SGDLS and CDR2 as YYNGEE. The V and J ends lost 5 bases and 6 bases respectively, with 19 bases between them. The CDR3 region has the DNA TGTGCCAGCAGTGATAGTACGCTAGCTCGTGATACGCAGTATTTT. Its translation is CASSDSTLARDTQYF.

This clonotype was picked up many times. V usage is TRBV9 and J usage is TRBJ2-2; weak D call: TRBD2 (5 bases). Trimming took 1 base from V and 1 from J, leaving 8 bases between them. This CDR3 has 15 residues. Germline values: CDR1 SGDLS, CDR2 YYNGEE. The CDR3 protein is CASSVSGGNTGELFF. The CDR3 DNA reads TGTGCCAGCAGCGTATCCGGAGGGAACACCGGGGAGCTGTTTTTT. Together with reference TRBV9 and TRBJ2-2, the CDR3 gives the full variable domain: DSGVTQTPKHLITATGQRVTLRCSPRSGDLSVYWYQQSLDQGLQFLIQYYNGEERAKGNILERFSAQQFPDLHSELNLSSLELGDSALYFCASSVSGGNTGELFFGEGSRLTVL.

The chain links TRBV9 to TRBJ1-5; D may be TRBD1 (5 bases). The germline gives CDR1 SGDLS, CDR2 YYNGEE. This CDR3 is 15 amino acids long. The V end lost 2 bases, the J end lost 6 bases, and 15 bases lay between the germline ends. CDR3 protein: CASSVGTGESQPQHF. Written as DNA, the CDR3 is TGTGCCAGCAGCGTGGGAACAGGAGAAAGTCAGCCCCAGCATTTT.

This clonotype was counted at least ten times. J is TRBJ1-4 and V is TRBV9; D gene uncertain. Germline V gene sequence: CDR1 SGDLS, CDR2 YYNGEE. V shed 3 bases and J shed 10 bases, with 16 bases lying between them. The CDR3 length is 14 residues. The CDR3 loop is CASSDSALDGKLFF. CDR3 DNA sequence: TGTGCCAGCAGCGACAGTGCATTGGATGGAAAACTGTTTTTT.

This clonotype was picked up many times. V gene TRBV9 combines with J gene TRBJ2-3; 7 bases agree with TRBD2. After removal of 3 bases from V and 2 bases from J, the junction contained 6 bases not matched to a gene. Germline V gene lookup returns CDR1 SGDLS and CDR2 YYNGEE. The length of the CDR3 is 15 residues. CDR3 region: CASSEASGFTDTQYF. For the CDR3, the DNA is TGTGCCAGCAGCGAGGCTAGCGGATTCACAGATACGCAGTATTTT. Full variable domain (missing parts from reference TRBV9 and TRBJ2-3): DSGVTQTPKHLITATGQRVTLRCSPRSGDLSVYWYQQSLDQGLQFLIQYYNGEERAKGNILERFSAQQFPDLHSELNLSSLELGDSALYFCASSEASGFTDTQYFGPGTRLTVL.